The 8 T cell receptor beta chains presented below share a single source sample, sequenced in a study of cytomegalovirus exposure and HLA in healthy donors. PCR primers comprised 60 Vbeta and 13 Jbeta primers. Sequencing used immunoSEQ multiplex PCR; TCRdb keeps in-frame clones, though not all of them. In the table there are 140,000 or so clones, roughly three quarters of which are singletons. Material: PBMCs. These receptors were obtained from a woman in her thirties or forties in good health and CMV-seronegative.

The V and J genes are TRBV11-3 and TRBJ2-2; the match to TRBD2 covers 8 bases. After removal of 4 bases from V and 6 bases from J, the junction contained 13 bases not matched to a gene. The CDR3 is 17 residues long. Looked up from germline, CDR1 is SGHNT and CDR2 is YENEEA. For the CDR3, the DNA is TGTGCCAGCAGCTCTCCGTGGAGCGGGGGCGAACCCGGGGAGCTGTTTTTT. Translated: CASSSPWSGGEPGELFF.

The V and J genes are TRBV5-1 and TRBJ2-5; TRBD1 matches at 8 bases. This CDR3 is built from 15 residues. Germline V CDR1 and CDR2: SGHRS, YFSETQ. The V gene end was trimmed by 2 bases and the J gene end by 1 base; junction bases not matched to a gene: 4. CDR3 protein: CASSFGTGPQETQYF. The CDR3 DNA follows: TGCGCCAGCAGCTTCGGGACAGGCCCCCAAGAGACCCAGTACTTC.

This clone was seen just once. The chain recombines TRBV4-1 with TRBJ2-7, with D possibly being TRBD2 (5 bases). Germline V lookup: CDR1 MGHRA, CDR2 YSYEKL. The length of the CDR3 is 14 residues. V lost 4 bases to trimming and J lost 4 bases, with 14 bases between them. The CDR3 protein is CASSPNFSEYEQYF. The CDR3 bases are TGCGCCAGCAGCCCAAACTTTAGCGAGTACGAGCAGTACTTC.

This clone was seen just once. The V gene is TRBV11-2, the J gene TRBJ1-4, with 9 nucleotides matching TRBD1. The junction had 7 bases not matched to a gene; V was cut back by 5 bases and J by 6 bases. This CDR3 contains 15 residues. Germline lookup yields CDR1 SGHAT and CDR2 FQNNGV. The CDR3 DNA is TGTGCCAGCAGCCCCTACAGGGGGCAAGATGAAAAACTGTTTTTT. The encoded protein is CASSPYRGQDEKLFF. The whole variable domain, filled in from reference TRBV11-2 and TRBJ1-4, reads EAGVAQSPRYKIIEKRQSVAFWCNPISGHATLYWYQQILGQGPKLLIQFQNNGVVDDSQLPKDRFSAERLKGVDSTLKIQPAKLEDSAVYLCASSPYRGQDEKLFFGSGTQLSVL.

The CDR3 loop reads CASGSLIPGEQYF. The CDR3 DNA is TGTGCTAGTGGTTCGCTCATCCCAGGCGAGCAGTACTTC. The V and J genes are TRBV12-5 and TRBJ2-7; D is unresolved. Germline V CDR1 and CDR2: LGHNT, FRNRAP. This CDR3 is built from 13 residues. The ends were cut back, 4 bases at V and 6 bases at J, with 13 bases in the middle. Complete variable domain (other parts from reference TRBV12-5 and TRBJ2-7): DARVTQTPRHKVTEMGQEVTMRCQPILGHNTVFWYRQTMMQGLELLAYFRNRAPLDDSGMPKDRFSAEMPDATLATLKIQPSEPRDSAVYFCASGSLIPGEQYFGPGTRLTVT.

The chain carries TRBV4-2 and TRBJ1-2; 7 bases match TRBD1. Germline CDR1 reads LGHNA; CDR2 reads YNFKEQ. V lost 4 bases and J lost 3; bases outside the gene matches: 8. This CDR3 spans 15 amino acids. In DNA form, the CDR3 reads TGTGCCAGCAGCCCTCTCACAGGGGAGGACTATGGCTACACCTTC. Encoded protein: CASSPLTGEDYGYTF.

This chain uses TRBV11-3 with TRBJ2-1, with 7 bases fitting TRBD2. J gave up 4 bases and V 5 bases, and 11 bases lay outside the gene matches. The germline V gene has CDR1 SGHNT and CDR2 YENEEA. CDR3 length equals 16 residues. CDR3 loop: CASSPRVSGSYNEQFF. The CDR3 DNA sequence: TGTGCCAGCAGCCCACGCGTTAGCGGGTCTTACAATGAGCAGTTCTTC.

V usage is TRBV5-1 and J usage is TRBJ1-1; D is possibly TRBD1 (5 bases). CDR1 SGHRS and CDR2 YFSETQ come from the germline V gene. V was pared by 4 bases and J by 0 bases, with 10 bases between. The CDR3 spans 14 residues. For the CDR3, the DNA is TGCGCCAGCAGCATAACAGGCATGAACACTGAAGCTTTCTTT. Protein sequence: CASSITGMNTEAFF.